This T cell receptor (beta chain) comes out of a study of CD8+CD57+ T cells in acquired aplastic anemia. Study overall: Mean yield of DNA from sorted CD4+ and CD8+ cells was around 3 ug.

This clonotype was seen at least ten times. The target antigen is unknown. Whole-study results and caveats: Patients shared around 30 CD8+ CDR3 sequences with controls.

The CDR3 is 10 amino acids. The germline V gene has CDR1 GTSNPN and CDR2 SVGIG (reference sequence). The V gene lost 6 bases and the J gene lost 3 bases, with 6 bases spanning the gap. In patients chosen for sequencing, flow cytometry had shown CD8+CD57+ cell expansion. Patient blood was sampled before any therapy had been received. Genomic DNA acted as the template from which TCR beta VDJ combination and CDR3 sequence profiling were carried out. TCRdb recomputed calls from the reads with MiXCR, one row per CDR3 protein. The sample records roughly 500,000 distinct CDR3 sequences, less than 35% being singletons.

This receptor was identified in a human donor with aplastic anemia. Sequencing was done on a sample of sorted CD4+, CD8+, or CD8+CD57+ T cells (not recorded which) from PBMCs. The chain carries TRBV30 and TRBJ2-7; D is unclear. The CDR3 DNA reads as TGTGCCTGTGCTGACTACGAGCAGTACTTC. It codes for CACADYEQYF.